A selection of T cell receptor beta chains follows, all from one sample in a study of cytomegalovirus exposure and HLA in healthy donors. Using immunoSEQ multiplex PCR, the repertoire was profiled, and TCRdb retains in-frame clones only, with some absent. This sample has about 150,000 clones, with 60% to 80% found just once. The sequenced sample was PBMCs. The receptors derive from a young man in good health and CMV-seropositive. Both conserved end residues are part of each CDR3. Each record gives: J gene, clone size, D gene, CDR3 length, V gene, CDR3 protein, CDR3 DNA. D genes are given only for firm matches. Clone size is given for some rows only: seen once, a few or many times, or a class if the clone is expanded.

>TRBJ1-1|few|TRBD1|18|TRBV29-1
CSVEEGTGGSFMNTEAFF
TGCAGCGTTGAAGAGGGGACAGGGGGAAGTTTCATGAACACTGAAGCTTTCTTT
>TRBJ2-2|.|TRBD2|19|TRBV28
CASSLPSSGTSGRTGELFF
TGTGCCAGCAGTTTACCCTCCTCCGGGACTAGCGGGAGGACCGGGGAGCTGTTTTTT
>TRBJ1-3|.|.|12|TRBV5-1
CASSVAGNTIYF
TGCGCCAGCAGCGTAGCTGGAAACACCATATATTTT
>TRBJ2-5|.|.|12|TRBV14
CASSQDHRTQYF
TGTGCCAGCAGCCAAGATCACAGAACCCAGTACTTC
>TRBJ2-7|.|.|13|TRBV4-1
CASSQEYGYEQYF
TGCGCCAGCAGCCAAGAATACGGTTACGAGCAGTACTTC
>TRBJ2-7|once|.|12|TRBV11-1
CASSPPRGEQYF
TGTGCCAGCAGCCCACCGCGGGGCGAGCAGTACTTC
>TRBJ2-1|.|TRBD2|14|TRBV30
CAWRLAGGGNEQFF
TGTGCCTGGAGACTAGCGGGGGGCGGCAATGAGCAGTTCTTC
>TRBJ2-1|few|.|13|TRBV5-1
CASSPIPAVKQFF
TGCGCCAGCAGTCCTATACCTGCGGTTAAGCAGTTCTTC
>TRBJ2-7|.|TRBD2|13|TRBV28
CASSCSGYCEQYF
TGTGCCAGCAGTTGTAGCGGGTACTGCGAGCAGTACTTC
>TRBJ2-1|.|TRBD2|13|TRBV2
CATPGTSADEQFF
TGTGCCACCCCCGGGACTAGCGCCGATGAGCAGTTCTTC
>TRBJ2-3|few|.|17|TRBV5-8
CASSFSWTITSTDTQYF
TGTGCCAGCAGCTTTTCCTGGACTATCACTAGCACAGATACGCAGTATTTT
>TRBJ2-7|.|.|15|TRBV4-1
CASSPQGTPYYEQYF
TGCGCCAGCAGCCCTCAAGGGACACCCTACTACGAGCAGTACTTC
>TRBJ1-2|.|TRBD1|15|TRBV6-1
CASSEIGRDRDNYTF
TGTGCCAGCAGTGAAATCGGAAGGGACAGGGATAACTACACCTTC
>TRBJ2-2|.|.|16|TRBV19
CASSGGSIPKAGMLFF
TGTGCCAGTAGTGGGGGGAGCATACCTAAGGCGGGGATGCTGTTTTTT
>TRBJ2-6|.|.|15|TRBV6-5
CASKEVSSGANVLTF
TGTGCCAGCAAAGAAGTTAGCTCTGGGGCCAACGTCCTGACTTTC
>TRBJ2-3|.|TRBD2|17|TRBV4-2
CASSQEGREALTDTQYF
TGTGCCAGCAGCCAAGAGGGGCGGGAGGCCCTCACAGATACGCAGTATTTT
>TRBJ1-1|few|.|15|TRBV9
CASSGGGGSATEAFF
TGTGCCAGCAGCGGCGGTGGGGGGAGCGCCACTGAAGCTTTCTTT
>TRBJ2-1|.|TRBD2|16|TRBV9
CASSVGTSGRYNEQFF
TGTGCCAGCAGCGTAGGGACTAGCGGGAGGTACAATGAGCAGTTCTTC
>TRBJ1-5|.|.|14|TRBV5-1
CASSFLAGDQPQHF
TGCGCCAGCAGCTTTTTGGCGGGAGATCAGCCCCAGCATTTT
>TRBJ2-1|.|TRBD2|14|TRBV29-1
CSVATSGYYNEQFF
TGCAGCGTTGCGACTAGCGGGTATTACAATGAGCAGTTCTTC
>TRBJ2-7|.|.|15|TRBV21-1
CASSIEDPGSYEQYF
TGTGCCAGCAGCATCGAGGATCCGGGCTCCTACGAGCAGTACTTC
>TRBJ1-5|.|.|15|TRBV18
CASSPYDRFVQPQHF
TGTGCCAGCTCACCATACGACAGGTTTGTTCAGCCCCAGCATTTT
>TRBJ1-1|.|.|15|TRBV7-9
CASSLADRRYTEAFF
TGTGCCAGCAGCTTAGCCGACAGGAGGTACACTGAAGCTTTCTTT
>TRBJ2-3|.|TRBD1|16|TRBV5-4
CASSAGTVRSTDTQYF
TGTGCCAGCAGCGCCGGGACAGTCCGCAGCACAGATACGCAGTATTTT
>TRBJ2-7|.|.|11|TRBV29-1
CSVGHVYEQYF
TGCAGCGTGGGACACGTCTACGAGCAGTACTTC
>TRBJ2-7|.|.|13|TRBV6-1
CASRGHTSYEQYF
TGTGCCAGCAGGGGACATACATCCTACGAGCAGTACTTC
>TRBJ2-7|few|.|14|TRBV21-1
CARYFPGQNYEQYF
TGTGCCAGATATTTTCCGGGACAGAACTACGAGCAGTACTTC
>TRBJ2-1|.|TRBD2|15|TRBV7-3
CASSLIAGPGNEQFF
TGTGCCAGCAGCTTAATAGCGGGGCCAGGGAATGAGCAGTTCTTC
>TRBJ2-7|.|TRBD2|17|TRBV27
CASSTGTSDSRSYEQYF
TGTGCCAGCAGCACGGGGACTAGCGACTCCCGATCCTACGAGCAGTACTTC
>TRBJ2-7|.|TRBD2|15|TRBV29-1
CSVGQGALAGDEQYF
TGCAGCGTTGGTCAGGGGGCTCTAGCGGGAGACGAGCAGTACTTC